The clone carrying this TCR beta chain was counted at least ten times. Its antigen is not known. TCRdb processed the RACE reads anew with MiXCR; each CDR3 protein has one entry. Of under 450,000 distinct CDR3 sequences detected, approximately 4.4% appear once; the ten largest clones hold around 2%. The data were taken from a study of human T cells and chemical hapten exposure. The CDR3 is 14 amino acids. Deletions cut 3 bases from V and 3 bases from J, with 8 bases between. Germline lookup yields CDR1 SEHNR and CDR2 FQNEAQ (reference sequence). Documented time point: patch test 1, 2 weeks after DPC sensitization. Indicated treatment: therapeutic diphenylcyclopropenone sensitization with weekly scalp DPC. Study-wide findings and caveats: Expanded TCRs made up significantly more big CDR3 similarity clusters than controls did. Each of the donors had alopecia, so their immune responses may not resemble those of healthy people.

The receptor's source is a woman aged 45 to 65 with alopecia areata. Some clones in this sample may be carry-over from other donors' samples. The specimen was whole blood, collected in connection with sensitization to the hapten diphenylcyclopropenone (DPC). This rearrangement joins TRBV7-9 to TRBJ2-2; D ambiguous. CDR3 residues: CASSLNTHTGELFF. Written as DNA, the CDR3 is TGTGCCAGCAGCTTGAACACCCACACCGGGGAGCTGTTTTTT.